Here is one T cell receptor (beta chain) with its context. The antigen is undetermined. The V and J ends lost 8 bases and 2 bases, in that order; junction bases with no gene match: 5. The germline V gene encodes CDR1 LNHDA and CDR2 SQIVND (reference sequence). This CDR3 spans 13 amino acids. These newly diagnosed stage II-IVA oral cavity squamous cell carcinoma patients had no prior systemic or radiation treatment. The source of the sample is a study of neoadjuvant anti-PD-1 for oral cavity cancer. Study context: Before surgery, most patients got three to four biweekly 3 mg/kg nivolumab doses.

The repertoire was sequenced with immunoSEQ multiplex PCR; TCRdb's copy has only in-frame clones and lacks some. The sample has 60,000 to 75,000 clones, roughly 84% seen once. Study-level findings and limits: PBMC Gini-index clonality exceeded responders' in non-responders post-nivolumab.

The input for sequencing was PBMCs, taken before nivolumab (anti-PD-1) treatment. This clonotype was sampled from a person aged 35-80 years with oral cavity squamous cell carcinoma. The chain joins TRBV19 to TRBJ2-5; 7 bases agree with TRBD1. CDR3 sequence: CASLGTAQETQYF. DNA of the CDR3: TGTGCCAGTCTCGGGACAGCTCAAGAGACCCAGTACTTC. The whole variable domain, remainder taken from reference TRBV19 and TRBJ2-5, is DGGITQSPKYLFRKEGQNVTLSCEQNLNHDAMYWYRQDPGQGLRLIYYSQIVNDFQKGDIAEGYSVSREKKESFPLTVTSAQKNPTAFYLCASLGTAQETQYFGPGTRLLVL.